This TCR beta chain was sequenced in a study of response to subunit inactivated influenza vaccine. In TCRdb, the RT-PCR reads were re-called with MiXCR into one record per CDR3 protein. The data hold around 150,000 distinct CDR3 sequences, with roughly a tenth observed a single time. Findings of the study overall: That few new T cells are recruited by each seasonal influenza vaccination was the authors' suggestion.

About this clonotype itself: The target antigen is unknown.

This clonotype was obtained from a man aged 50 to 59 who received an inactivated influenza vaccine. Sequences were derived from non-naive T cells sorted from PBMCs, sampled roughly 46 days after vaccination.

In DNA, the CDR3 is TGTGCCAGTACCAAATCCTGGGGATCCAATCAGCCCCAGCATTTT. Its protein product is CASTKSWGSNQPQHF. This rearrangement joins TRBV19 to TRBJ1-5; D unclear. Germline-derived CDR1 and CDR2 are LNHDA and SQIVND (reference sequence). The V end was cut by 7 bases, the J end by 3 bases, with 16 bases between. The CDR3 totals 15 residues.